The rows below give T cell receptor beta chains drawn from one sample of a study of CD8 T cell repertoires and HIV-1 epitope variants. Here immunoSEQ multiplex PCR was the method, and the copy in TCRdb shows in-frame clones only, minus some. The sample holds 5,900 or so clones, 50% to 75% seen once. Their recognized antigens are unknown. Sequenced material: cultured CD8+ T cells derived from PBMCs. The receptor set was obtained from a male donor with HIV. The CDR3 runs from the conserved cysteine through the conserved F or W. A D gene is named only where the DNA matches it firmly. Size tells how often a clone was seen (once, few, many) or the class of an expanded clone, and some rows leave it out.

clone_size j_call d_call v_call cdr3_nt cdr3_aa
few TRBJ2-7 TRBD1 TRBV28 TGTGCCAGCAGTTGGTCACTGGGACAGAGCCTCTACGAGCAGTACTTC CASSWSLGQSLYEQYF
NA TRBJ2-7 TRBD1 TRBV9 TGTGCCAGCAGCGCTACGACAGGGTACGAGCAGTACTTC CASSATTGYEQYF
NA TRBJ2-7 NA TRBV4-2 TGTGCCAGCAGCCAAGATAGGGTGCTGAACGAGCAGTACTTC CASSQDRVLNEQYF
NA TRBJ2-3 TRBD2 TRBV30 TGTGCCTGGACCTCTAGCGGGGGGGCCCACTCGCAGTATTTT CAWTSSGGAHSQYF
NA TRBJ1-5 TRBD1 TRBV19 TGTGCCAGTAGTATTGGGACAGGGGTACGTCAGCCCCAGCATTTT CASSIGTGVRQPQHF
NA TRBJ2-2 NA TRBV27 TGTGCCAGCAGCCCTCCCGGGGCTAATACCGGGGAGCTGTTTTTT CASSPPGANTGELFF
NA TRBJ2-5 TRBD2 TRBV28 TGTGCCAGCAGTTTAGAAGCGGGAGGTGCTACTCAGACCCAGTACTTC CASSLEAGGATQTQYF
NA TRBJ1-4 TRBD1 TRBV25-1 TGTGCCAGCAGTGTACAGGGGAAACTGTTTTTT CASSVQGKLFF
NA TRBJ2-1 NA TRBV9 TGTGCCAGCAGCCCCGGAGACGGGAATGAGCAGTTCTTC CASSPGDGNEQFF
once TRBJ2-7 TRBD1 TRBV7-9 TGTGCCAGCAGCCCACGAGGGACAGCCTACGAGCAGTACTTC CASSPRGTAYEQYF
NA TRBJ2-1 TRBD2 TRBV5-6 TGTGCCAGCACCTATAGCGGGGGGGCCAATGAGCAGTTCTTC CASTYSGGANEQFF
NA TRBJ1-3 NA TRBV19 TGTGCCAGTAGTTCCCTAACCAGGGGAGCTGGAAACACCATATATTTT CASSSLTRGAGNTIYF
NA TRBJ1-5 NA TRBV6-5 TGTGCCAGCAGTCCGGACATCGGCGGCAATCAGCCCCAGCATTTT CASSPDIGGNQPQHF
medium-sized TRBJ1-1 NA TRBV19 TGTGCCAGTAGTATTGGCGGGGCAGCCCTTGAAGCTTTCTTT CASSIGGAALEAFF
NA TRBJ1-2 NA TRBV25-1 TGTGCCAGCAGTGTCCATATGGGAGGCTACACCTTC CASSVHMGGYTF
NA TRBJ2-7 NA TRBV5-4 TGTGCCAGCAGCTTCGGACAGTCTGGCGAGCAGTACTTC CASSFGQSGEQYF
medium-sized TRBJ2-1 NA TRBV2 TGTGCCAGTCGGTCCCTGGACTCACCCGAGCAGTTCTTC CASRSLDSPEQFF
few TRBJ2-3 TRBD1 TRBV5-8 TGTGCCAGCAGCGCACTACAGGGGACAGATACGCAGTATTTT CASSALQGTDTQYF
NA TRBJ1-6 TRBD1 TRBV28 TGTGCCAGCAGTCTTACCATCATAGGACAGGGGGCCTCAGGGTCACCCCTCCACTTT CASSLTIIGQGASGSPLHF
NA TRBJ2-3 NA TRBV7-9 TGTGCCAGCAGCTTAACGACCCGCACAGATACGCAGTATTTT CASSLTTRTDTQYF
few TRBJ1-1 TRBD1 TRBV7-9 TGTGCCAGCAGCCAATCGACAGGGGGCGGCTATGAAGCTTTCTTT CASSQSTGGGYEAFF
medium-sized TRBJ2-6 NA TRBV28 TGTGCCAGCAGGGGACCCTCTGGGGCCAACGTCCTGACTTTC CASRGPSGANVLTF
NA TRBJ1-2 NA TRBV14 TGTGCCAGCAGCCTAGTAACAGCGCCAAGGGATGGCTACACCTTC CASSLVTAPRDGYTF
NA TRBJ2-1 TRBD2 TRBV5-6 TGTGCCAGCAGCTTTGGGCAGACTAGCGGGATTTACAATGAGCAGTTCTTC CASSFGQTSGIYNEQFF
NA TRBJ2-1 NA TRBV4-3 TGCGCCAGCAGCCAACTACAGGGTAATGAGCAGTTCTTC CASSQLQGNEQFF
NA TRBJ1-1 NA TRBV5-1 TGCGCCAGCAGCTTGATCCCGCCCACCTTGAACACTGAAGCTTTCTTT CASSLIPPTLNTEAFF
NA TRBJ2-1 TRBD1 TRBV10-3 TGTGCCATCAGTGAGGGCCAGGGGGAGCCCGAGCAGTTCTTC CAISEGQGEPEQFF
NA TRBJ2-7 TRBD2 TRBV6-6 TGTGCCAGCAGTGCGGGGACTATCGAGCAGTACTTC CASSAGTIEQYF
NA TRBJ2-6 NA TRBV18 TGTGCCAGCTCACAAAACTCTGGGGCCAACGTCCTGACTTTC CASSQNSGANVLTF
medium-sized TRBJ2-2 NA TRBV29-1 TGCAGCGTCTTGAAGGGCACCGGGGAGCTGTTTTTT CSVLKGTGELFF
NA TRBJ2-1 TRBD1 TRBV5-1 TGCGCCAGCAGCCCAGGGACAGGGGCTAATGAGCAGTTCTTC CASSPGTGANEQFF
medium-sized TRBJ1-2 NA TRBV9 TGTGCCAGCAGCTTCGTAGGGTCTGGAGCTTATGGCTACACCTTC CASSFVGSGAYGYTF
few TRBJ2-7 TRBD1 TRBV7-8 TGTGCCAGCAGCTCACCGGGACAGGGGACCTACGAGCAGTACTTC CASSSPGQGTYEQYF
once TRBJ2-5 NA TRBV13 TGTGCCAGCAGCTCTCGGGGGGCAGGGGAGACCCAGTACTTC CASSSRGAGETQYF
NA TRBJ2-7 TRBD2 TRBV6-1 TGTGCCAGCAGTGAAGCGGGTGGACTAGACTACGAGCAGTACTTC CASSEAGGLDYEQYF
few TRBJ2-5 NA TRBV15 TGTGCCACCAGCAGAGAATATGGCTCTGAGGAGACCCAGTACTTC CATSREYGSEETQYF
NA TRBJ2-7 NA TRBV4-2 TGTGCCAGCAGCCAAGACGCGGGCCCAACTTCCTACGAGCAGTACTTC CASSQDAGPTSYEQYF
NA TRBJ1-1 NA TRBV6-1 TGTGCCAGCCTTAGAAGGAAAGAGCTGAACACTGAAGCTTTCTTT CASLRRKELNTEAFF
NA TRBJ2-1 TRBD2 TRBV28 TGTGCCAGCAGAGGACTAGCGGGGAGCTCCTACAATGAGCAGTTCTTC CASRGLAGSSYNEQFF
NA TRBJ1-2 NA TRBV18 TGTGCCAGCTCACCCGGCAGGGGTTTCCACTATGGCTACACCTTC CASSPGRGFHYGYTF
NA TRBJ1-1 NA TRBV27 TGTGCCAGCCTTCATACACAGGGAGGAGACACTGAAGCTTTCTTT CASLHTQGGDTEAFF
NA TRBJ2-1 TRBD2 TRBV7-9 TGTGCCAGCAGCTTAACTAGCGGAGACTACAATGAGCAGTTCTTC CASSLTSGDYNEQFF
NA TRBJ1-5 TRBD1 TRBV2 TGTGCCAGCGAGGCAGGGGGAAGTCGGAGTCAGCCCCAGCATTTT CASEAGGSRSQPQHF
NA TRBJ2-1 TRBD1 TRBV7-9 TGTGCCAGCAGCTTCCCGGGACAGGGGTACAATGAGCAGTTCTTC CASSFPGQGYNEQFF
NA TRBJ2-3 NA TRBV27 TGTGCCAGCAGTTTTACCAGGGGAAGGACAGATACGCAGTATTTT CASSFTRGRTDTQYF
NA TRBJ2-7 TRBD1 TRBV27 TGTGCCAGCAGTTATGGGACAGGGTCAGGCGAGCAGTACTTC CASSYGTGSGEQYF
NA TRBJ2-7 NA TRBV5-6 TGTGCCAGCAGCTTGGGCAGCTCCTACGAGCAGTACTTC CASSLGSSYEQYF
NA TRBJ1-4 NA TRBV6-1 TGTGCCAGTAGAGGGCCCCCGGGGTACAGACTGTTTTTT CASRGPPGYRLFF
NA TRBJ2-2 TRBD2 TRBV7-3 TGTGCCAGCAGCCCCACGATCCTGCAGCGGGGTGCTGGCGGGGAGCTGTTTTTT CASSPTILQRGAGGELFF
NA TRBJ2-7 NA TRBV5-6 TGTGCCAGCAGCCTCGGGGCTGGGGGGGCCGAGCAGTACTTC CASSLGAGGAEQYF
NA TRBJ2-7 TRBD1 TRBV27 TGTGCCACTACACATTCCCCCGGGACAGGGGGGTTCGAGCAGTACTTC CATTHSPGTGGFEQYF
NA TRBJ2-3 TRBD2 TRBV10-3 TGTGCCATCAGTGATCTCTTTAGCGGGAGGGAAGAATCCACAGATACGCAGTATTTT CAISDLFSGREESTDTQYF
NA TRBJ2-2 TRBD2 TRBV10-3 TGTGCCATCAGTGAACCGACTAGCGGGCTCGGGGAGCTGTTTTTT CAISEPTSGLGELFF